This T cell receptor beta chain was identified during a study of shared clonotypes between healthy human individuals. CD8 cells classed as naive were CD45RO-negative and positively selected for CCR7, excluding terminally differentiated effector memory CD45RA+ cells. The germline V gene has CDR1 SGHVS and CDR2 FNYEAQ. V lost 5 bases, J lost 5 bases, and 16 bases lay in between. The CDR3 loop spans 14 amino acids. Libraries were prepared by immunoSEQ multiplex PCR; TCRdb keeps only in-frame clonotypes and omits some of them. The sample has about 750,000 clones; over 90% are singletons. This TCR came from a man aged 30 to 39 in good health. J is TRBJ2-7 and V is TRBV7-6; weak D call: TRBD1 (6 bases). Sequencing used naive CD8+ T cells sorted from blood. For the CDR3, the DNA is TGTGCCAGCAGCAAAATAGCAGGGGCTCACGAGCAGTACTTC. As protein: CASSKIAGAHEQYF.